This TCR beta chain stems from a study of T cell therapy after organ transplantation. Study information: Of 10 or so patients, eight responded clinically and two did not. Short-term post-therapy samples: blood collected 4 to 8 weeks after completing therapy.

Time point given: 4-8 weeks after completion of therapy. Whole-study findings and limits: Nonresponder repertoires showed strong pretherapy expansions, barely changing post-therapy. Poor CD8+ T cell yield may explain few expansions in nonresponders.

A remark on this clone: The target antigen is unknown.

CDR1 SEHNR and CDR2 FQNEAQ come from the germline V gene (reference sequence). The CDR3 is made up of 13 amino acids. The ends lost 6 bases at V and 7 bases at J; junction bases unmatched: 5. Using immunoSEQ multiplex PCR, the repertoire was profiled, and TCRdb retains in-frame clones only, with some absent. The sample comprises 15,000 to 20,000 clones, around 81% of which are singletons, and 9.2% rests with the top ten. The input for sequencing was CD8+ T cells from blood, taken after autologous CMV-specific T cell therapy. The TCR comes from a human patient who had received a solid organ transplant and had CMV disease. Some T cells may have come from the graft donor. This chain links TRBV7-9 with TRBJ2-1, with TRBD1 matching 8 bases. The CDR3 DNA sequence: TGTGCCAGCAGGACAGGGGATGGAAATGAGCAGTTCTTC. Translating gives CASRTGDGNEQFF.